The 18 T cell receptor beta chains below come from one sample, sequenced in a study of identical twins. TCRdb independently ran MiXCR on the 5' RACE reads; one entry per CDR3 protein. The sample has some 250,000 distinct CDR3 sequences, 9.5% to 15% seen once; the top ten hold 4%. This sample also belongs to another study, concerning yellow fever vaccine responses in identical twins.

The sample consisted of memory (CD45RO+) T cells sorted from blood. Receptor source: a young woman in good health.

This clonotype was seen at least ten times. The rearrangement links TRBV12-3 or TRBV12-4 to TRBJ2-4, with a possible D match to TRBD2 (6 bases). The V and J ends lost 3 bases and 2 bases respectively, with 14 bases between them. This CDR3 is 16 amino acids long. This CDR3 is CASSFRAGSSKNIQYF. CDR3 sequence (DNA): TGTGCCAGCAGTTTCCGGGCGGGGAGTTCCAAAAACATTCAGTACTTC.

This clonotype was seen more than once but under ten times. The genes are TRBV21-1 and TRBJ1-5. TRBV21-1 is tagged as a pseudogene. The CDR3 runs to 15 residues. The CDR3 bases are TGTGCCAGCAGCAAAGAAATGGCAAACAATCAGCCCCAGCATTTT. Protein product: CASSKEMANNQPQHF.

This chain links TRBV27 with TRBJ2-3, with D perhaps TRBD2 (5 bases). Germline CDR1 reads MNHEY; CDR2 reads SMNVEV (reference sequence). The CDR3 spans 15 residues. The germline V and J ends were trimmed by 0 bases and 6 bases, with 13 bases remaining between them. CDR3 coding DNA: TGTGCCAGCAGTTTATCGCTAGGACTTTCCGATACGCAGTATTTT. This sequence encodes CASSLSLGLSDTQYF.

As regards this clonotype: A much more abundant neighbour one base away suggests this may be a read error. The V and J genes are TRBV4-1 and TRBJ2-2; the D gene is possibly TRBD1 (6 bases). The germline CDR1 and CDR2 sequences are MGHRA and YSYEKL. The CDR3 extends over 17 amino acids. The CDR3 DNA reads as TGCGCCAGCGGCCAAGATCGAATAGGACAGCACACCGGGGAGCTGTTTTTT. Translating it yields CASGQDRIGQHTGELFF.

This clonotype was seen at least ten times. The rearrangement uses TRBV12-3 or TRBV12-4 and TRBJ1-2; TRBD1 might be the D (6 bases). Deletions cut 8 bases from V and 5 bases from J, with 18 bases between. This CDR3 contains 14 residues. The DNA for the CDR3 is TGTGCCAGCTGCAGTGGGGGGGCCAGATATGGCTACACCTTC. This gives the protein CASCSGGARYGYTF.

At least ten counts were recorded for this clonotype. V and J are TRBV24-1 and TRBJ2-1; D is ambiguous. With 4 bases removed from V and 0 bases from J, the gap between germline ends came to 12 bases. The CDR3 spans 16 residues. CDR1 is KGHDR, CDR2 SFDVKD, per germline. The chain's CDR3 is CATSEQDSSSYNEQFF. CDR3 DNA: TGTGCCACCAGTGAACAAGACTCGAGCTCCTACAATGAGCAGTTCTTC.

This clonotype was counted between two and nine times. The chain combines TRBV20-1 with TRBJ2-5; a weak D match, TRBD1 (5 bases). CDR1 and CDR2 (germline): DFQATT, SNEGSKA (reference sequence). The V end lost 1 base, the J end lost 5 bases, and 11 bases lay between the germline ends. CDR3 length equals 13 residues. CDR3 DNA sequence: TGCAGTGCTAGAGTAGGGGTGGGCGAGACCCAGTACTTC. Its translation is CSARVGVGETQYF.

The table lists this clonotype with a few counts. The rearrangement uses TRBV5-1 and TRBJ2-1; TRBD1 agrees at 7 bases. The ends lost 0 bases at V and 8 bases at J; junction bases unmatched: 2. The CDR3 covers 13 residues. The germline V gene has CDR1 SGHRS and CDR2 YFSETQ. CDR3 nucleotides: TGCGCCAGCAGCTTGGGGCAGGGGGATGAGCAGTTCTTC. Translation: CASSLGQGDEQFF.

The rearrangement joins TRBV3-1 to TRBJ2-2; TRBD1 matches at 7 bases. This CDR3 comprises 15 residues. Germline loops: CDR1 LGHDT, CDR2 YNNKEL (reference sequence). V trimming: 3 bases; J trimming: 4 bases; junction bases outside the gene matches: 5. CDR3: CASSQWGTATGELFF. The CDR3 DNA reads TGTGCCAGCAGCCAGTGGGGGACAGCCACCGGGGAGCTGTTTTTT.

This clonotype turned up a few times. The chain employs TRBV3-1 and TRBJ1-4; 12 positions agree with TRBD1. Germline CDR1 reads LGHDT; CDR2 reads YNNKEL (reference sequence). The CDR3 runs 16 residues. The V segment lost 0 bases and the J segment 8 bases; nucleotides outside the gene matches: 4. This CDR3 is CASSQEGTGGVEKLFF. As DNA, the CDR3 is TGTGCCAGCAGCCAAGAAGGGACAGGGGGCGTGGAAAAACTGTTTTTT.

The CDR3 sequence: CASRQAPHNEQFF. CDR3 DNA: TGTGCCAGCAGACAGGCCCCCCACAATGAGCAGTTCTTC. V is TRBV11-2 and J is TRBJ2-1; D perhaps matches TRBD1 (5 bases). The CDR3 runs to 13 residues. With 6 bases removed from V and 5 bases from J, the gap between germline ends came to 11 bases. Germline V gene data show CDR1 as SGHAT and CDR2 as FQNNGV.

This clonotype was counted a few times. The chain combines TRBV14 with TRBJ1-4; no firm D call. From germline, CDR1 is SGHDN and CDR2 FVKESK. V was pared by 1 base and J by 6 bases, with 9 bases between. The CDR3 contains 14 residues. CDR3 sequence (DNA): TGTGCCAGCAGCCAAGCTGGCGGTTATGAAAAACTGTTTTTT. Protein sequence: CASSQAGGYEKLFF.

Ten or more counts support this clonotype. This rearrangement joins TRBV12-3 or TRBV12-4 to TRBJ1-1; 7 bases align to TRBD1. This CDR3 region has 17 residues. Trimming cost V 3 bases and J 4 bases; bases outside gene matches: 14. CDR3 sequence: CASSFGSTGQPGTEAFF. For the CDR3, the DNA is TGTGCCAGCAGTTTTGGTTCCACGGGACAGCCGGGCACTGAAGCTTTCTTT.

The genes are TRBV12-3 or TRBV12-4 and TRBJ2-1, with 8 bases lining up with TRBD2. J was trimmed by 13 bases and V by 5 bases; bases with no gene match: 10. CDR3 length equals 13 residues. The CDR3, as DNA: TGTGCCAGCAGTCCCCGACTAGCGACAAGCCAGTTCTTC. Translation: CASSPRLATSQFF.

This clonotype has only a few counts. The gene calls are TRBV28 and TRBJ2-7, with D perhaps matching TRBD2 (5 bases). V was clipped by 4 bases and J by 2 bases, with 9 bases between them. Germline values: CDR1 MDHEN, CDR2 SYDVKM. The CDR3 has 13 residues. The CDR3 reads CASSSGIPYEQYF. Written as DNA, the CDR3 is TGTGCCAGCAGTTCCGGGATTCCCTACGAGCAGTACTTC.

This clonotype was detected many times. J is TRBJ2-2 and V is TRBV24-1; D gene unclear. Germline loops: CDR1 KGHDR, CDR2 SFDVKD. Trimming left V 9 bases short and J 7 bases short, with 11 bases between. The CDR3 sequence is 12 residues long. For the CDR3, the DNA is TGTGCCACCGAGCACGACGGCGGGGAGCTGTTTTTT. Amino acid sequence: CATEHDGGELFF.

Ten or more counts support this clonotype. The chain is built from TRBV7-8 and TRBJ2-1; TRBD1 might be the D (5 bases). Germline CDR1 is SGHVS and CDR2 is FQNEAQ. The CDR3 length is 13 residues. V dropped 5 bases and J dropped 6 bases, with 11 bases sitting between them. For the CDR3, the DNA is TGTGCCAGCAGCAACAGACAGCCCAATGAGCAGTTCTTC. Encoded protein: CASSNRQPNEQFF.

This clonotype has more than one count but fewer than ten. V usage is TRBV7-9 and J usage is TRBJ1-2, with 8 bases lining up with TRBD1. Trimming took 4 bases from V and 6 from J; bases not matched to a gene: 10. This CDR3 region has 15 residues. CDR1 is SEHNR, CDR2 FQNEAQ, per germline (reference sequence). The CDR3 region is CASSYLGTGSDGYTF. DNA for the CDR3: TGTGCCAGCAGCTACCTCGGGACAGGCAGTGATGGCTACACCTTC.